This record looks at one T cell receptor beta chain sequence and its context. This sample stems from a study of blood T cell repertoires in COVID-19. About the research overall: The United States, Italy and Spain provided the acute and convalescent COVID-19 samples.

Between the trimmed V and J ends, which lost 0 bases and 3 bases, there was a span of 13 bases. From germline, CDR1 is LGHDT and CDR2 YNNKEL (reference sequence). The CDR3 length is 16 residues. This table comes from immunoSEQ multiplex PCR, and its TCRdb copy is limited to in-frame clones, with some not included. The sample yields roughly 250,000 clones, 87% seen once. Participant-reported clinical history was the basis for cohort assignment. This TCR was sampled from a woman aged 30 to 39 with acute COVID-19. The V and J genes are TRBV3-1 (or the pseudogene TRBV3-2) and TRBJ2-3, with a tentative D call TRBD1 (5 bases). Source material: PBMCs or T cells enriched from blood (not recorded which). This CDR3 is CASSQDRGFGTDTQYF. The CDR3 DNA reads TGTGCCAGCAGCCAAGATAGGGGCTTCGGAACAGATACGCAGTATTTT.